These 4 T cell receptor beta chains share one sample of origin, sequenced in a study of vaccination effects on CD4 cells after COVID-19. Investigators separated out CD4+ T cells once around 9 days of culture had passed. Of the BNT162b2 and mRNA-1273 vaccines, participants received two doses of one or the other. The repertoire was sequenced with immunoSEQ multiplex PCR; TCRdb's copy has only in-frame clones and lacks some. The sample shows about 40,000 clones, 65% to 75% of them seen only once. No antigen is known for these receptors. The sample here was CD4+ T cells from PBMCs cultured without peptide, taken after COVID-19 vaccination. These receptor sequences come from a human donor who received a COVID-19 vaccine.

This chain uses TRBV4-1 with TRBJ2-5, with D possibly matching TRBD1 (5 bases). CDR3 size: 18 residues. V was pared by 2 bases and J by 1 base, with 20 bases between. CDR1 is MGHRA, CDR2 YSYEKL, per germline. The CDR3 spells CASSQLDQGSVAQETQYF. Here the CDR3 DNA reads TGCGCCAGCAGCCAATTAGACCAGGGTTCAGTCGCCCAAGAGACCCAGTACTTC.

This clone was detected only a few times. This sequence joins TRBV5-1 and TRBJ2-3; the D call may be TRBD1 or TRBD2 (5 bases each). V lost 3 bases, J lost 0 bases, and 14 bases lay in between. The CDR3 has 16 residues. The germline gives CDR1 SGHRS, CDR2 YFSETQ. CDR3: CASSSGWGGSTDTQYF. CDR3 DNA: TGCGCCAGCAGCTCCGGCTGGGGCGGGAGCACAGATACGCAGTATTTT.

The chain links TRBV14 to TRBJ2-7; 7 nucleotides match TRBD2. The germline V gene encodes CDR1 SGHDN and CDR2 FVKESK. The CDR3 runs 13 residues. V trimming: 5 bases; J trimming: 5 bases; junction bases outside the gene matches: 6. The CDR3 protein is CASSTGTTDEQYF. CDR3 nucleotides: TGTGCCAGCAGCACCGGGACTACGGACGAGCAGTACTTC.

This clone occurred a few times. This chain links TRBV6-5 with TRBJ2-1; 9 bases map to TRBD1. The CDR3 is 15 residues long. V was pared by 7 bases and J by 2 bases, with 6 bases of the junction left unmatched. Per germline, CDR1 MNHEY and CDR2 SVGAGI. In DNA, the CDR3 is TGTGCCAGCATCCCCGGGGACAGGGCCTACAATGAGCAGTTCTTC. This codes for CASIPGDRAYNEQFF.